This T cell receptor beta chain comes out of a study of response to subunit inactivated influenza vaccine (dated by TCRdb to between 2018 and 2020). Context from the whole study: To follow how T cells responded to a trivalent subunit inactivated influenza vaccine, the researchers relied on deep quantitative profiling of the T cell receptor repertoire.

What the work shows at the level of the full study, not this receptor alone: It was suggested by the authors that each seasonal influenza vaccination may recruit only a limited number of new T cells.

Receptors were amplified or captured by RT-PCR. Sequencing instrument: Illumina HiSeq 2500. Starting from the raw public reads, TCRdb applied fastp trimming at Q25, assembled clones with MiXCR and retained in-frame beta chains. Identical CDR3 protein sequences are pooled into one entry, listed with their most common genes and DNA. This sample is represented by roughly 190,000 distinct CDR3 sequences; 9.5% to 15% of them were singletons. The top ten clones comprise over 25% of the sample. Of note for this clonotype: The specificity of this receptor is unknown. Within one base of it there is no much larger clone, and no base qualities were kept.

From cysteine to phenylalanine, the CDR3 is 14 amino acids long. The DNA shown is the 42-base CDR3, in frame from base 1. The germline V gene sets CDR1 to MNHEY and CDR2 to SVGAGI. V is pared back by 7 bases and J by 5 bases, with 16 bases lying between the germline termini. The data also belong to a second study, concerning T cells expressing NK-cell markers. As the second study states: TCR beta cDNA libraries were prepared using 5'RACE template switching, which introduced a universal primer site and unique molecular identifiers. Seven or eight donors provided sorted CD3+CD56+NKG2C+, CD3+CD56+NKG2C- and CD3+CD56-NKG2C+ T-cell subsets, whose TCR beta-chain repertoires were profiled. Of the eight sequenced donors, seven were found to be HCMV-seropositive and one was found to be HCMV-seronegative. To restrict sorting to alphabetaTCR-expressing T cells, an anti-gammadeltaTCR antibody was added in several experiments. In more than 5 donors, the dominant CD3+CD56+NKG2C+ clonotypes were found to rank among the top 10 CD8+ clonotypes and to make up about 1.0-7.0% of CD8+ T cells. Those dominant clonotypes were again the most abundant among CD3+CD56-NKG2C+ cells in a handful of donors, at about 28.3-60.1%. It remained unclear whether the expanded NKG2C-expressing T cell clones were specific for HCMV antigens. Randomly selected healthy volunteers, three men and five women, were used as the eight sequenced donors. A commercial ELISA kit detecting HCMV-specific IgG in serum was used to determine HCMV serostatus. Peripheral blood mononuclear cells were isolated from blood by Ficoll density gradient centrifugation. Magnetic immunoseparation with Miltenyi isolation kits was used to isolate CD4+ and CD8+ T cells from PBMC. cDNA synthesis was primed from the TCR beta constant segment and was followed by two successive PCR amplification steps. Libraries were sequenced as 2 x 150 bp reads on Illumina HiSeq 2000/2500, MiSeq or NextSeq. MIGEC handled demultiplexing of the reads and grouping by UMI, while MiTCR was used to assemble and quantify clonotypes. To exclude erroneous sequences, any TCR cDNA sequence not supported by at least two reads was discarded. The tcR package was used for downstream repertoire analysis, and clonotypes were matched between fractions using CDR3 nucleotide sequence together with V segment. VDJmatch was used to annotate antigen specificity against VDJdb, with one amino acid substitution allowed in CDR3.

Recombination joined TRBV6-5 with TRBJ2-3; a weak D assignment points to TRBD2 (6 bases agree). The input for sequencing was CD8+ T cells sorted from PBMCs, taken 11 to 12 days after vaccination. This sequence originates from a man over 45 who received an inactivated influenza vaccine. Donor details come from another sample of the same person, matched by shared clones. The bases read TGTGCCAGCATTAACCGGGAGAGAATAGATACGCAGTATTTT. Translation gives CASINRERIDTQYF.